This TCR beta chain was identified in a study of T cells after yellow fever vaccination. TCRdb reprocessed the 5' RACE reads via MiXCR and lists one record per CDR3 protein. The sample includes 620,000 or so distinct CDR3 sequences, roughly a sixth of them seen just once. The V gene lost 6 bases and the J gene lost 5 bases, with 16 bases spanning the gap. The CDR3 extends over 14 amino acids. Germline V lookup: CDR1 SGHAT, CDR2 FQNNGV. V usage is TRBV11-2 and J usage is TRBJ2-5; tentatively, D is TRBD2 (5 bases). The sequences come from PBMCs, collected 5 to 6 days after the first yellow fever vaccination. The receptor comes from a man aged 18 to 29 who received the YFV17D yellow fever vaccine. DNA of the CDR3: TGTGCCAGCAGAGCCGGGTCCTGGAGGGAGACCCAGTACTTC. Its translation is CASRAGSWRETQYF.